The sample holds one count of the clone carrying this T cell receptor (beta chain). Sequencing of TCR beta was carried out in blood CD8+ and CD4+ T cells. FACS was used to enrich TEMRA cells, whereas the CD8+ and CD4+ T cells were obtained by negative isolation. A quantity of about 0.5 to 1 ug RNA underwent reverse transcription using random hexamers. Amplification of the TCR beta CDR3 was carried out by immunoSEQ multiplex PCR, which spanned a total of 54 Vbeta and 13 Jbeta segments. TCRdb redid the calling of the immunoSEQ multiplex PCR reads with MiXCR, one entry per CDR3 protein. Found here are 250,000 to 300,000 distinct CDR3 sequences, over 75% of them singletons; the top ten hold under 0.2%. The germline gives CDR1 LNHNV, CDR2 YYDKDF (reference sequence). The CDR3 extends over 12 amino acids. Trimming cost V 2 bases and J 7 bases, with 8 bases left between them. This sample stems from a study of CD8 T cells in Susac syndrome.

This TCR was recovered from a human donor with multiple sclerosis. What was sequenced was CD8+ T cells from PBMCs. The chain recombines TRBV15 with TRBJ2-5; the D is unclear. The CDR3 spells CATSRRDRTQYF. The CDR3 nucleotides read TGTGCCACCAGCAGACGAGATCGGACCCAGTACTTC. Complete variable domain (other parts from reference TRBV15 and TRBJ2-5): DAMVIQNPRYQVTQFGKPVTLSCSQTLNHNVMYWYQQKSSQAPKLLFHYYDKDFNNEADTPDNFQSRRPNTSFCFLDIRSPGLGDTAMYLCATSRRDRTQYFGPGTRLLVL.